This T cell receptor beta chain derives from a study of CD8 T cells in Susac syndrome. Note on this clonotype: Its antigen is still unknown.

Random-hexamer reverse transcription was applied to roughly 0.5 to 1 ug RNA. TCRdb redid the calling of the immunoSEQ multiplex PCR reads with MiXCR, one entry per CDR3 protein. Of 100,000 to 150,000 distinct CDR3 sequences listed, approximately 95% are singletons. This CDR3 spans 14 amino acids. Germline assignment: CDR1 LNHDA and CDR2 SQIVND (reference sequence). Between the trimmed V and J ends, which lost 7 bases and 5 bases, there was a span of 17 bases. Sequencing of TCR beta was carried out in blood CD8+ and CD4+ T cells. Whole-study findings and limits: That the number of individuals in its TCR sequencing and HLA analysis was relatively small was acknowledged by the study.

Sequencing was done on a sample of CD8+ T cells from PBMCs. The chain employs TRBV19 and TRBJ2-5, with a tentative D call TRBD2 (5 bases). This TCR derives from a human donor with multiple sclerosis. The CDR3 nucleotides are TGTGCCAGTATTCCCCGCGAGGGTCGCGAGACCCAGTACTTC. Protein product: CASIPREGRETQYF. Using reference TRBV19 and TRBJ2-5 for the parts outside the CDR3, the full variable domain is DGGITQSPKYLFRKEGQNVTLSCEQNLNHDAMYWYRQDPGQGLRLIYYSQIVNDFQKGDIAEGYSVSREKKESFPLTVTSAQKNPTAFYLCASIPREGRETQYFGPGTRLLVL.